A selection of T cell receptor beta chains follows, all from one sample in a study of T cell responses to AZD1222 COVID-19 vaccine. TCRdb keeps only in-frame clones here, not all; method: immunoSEQ multiplex PCR. The sample has about 120,000 clones; roughly 85% are singletons. The sequenced sample was peripheral blood, obtained on day 0 of AZD1222 vaccination. The receptors shown here come from an adult in good health. Both conserved end residues are part of each CDR3. Fields, in order: D gene, clone size, V gene, J gene, CDR3 protein, CDR3 DNA. D genes are given only for firm matches. Some rows mark clone size as missing; the rest say once, few, many or name a class of expanded clone.

d_gene: TRBD1; abundance: few; v_gene: TRBV6-5; j_gene: TRBJ2-7; CDR3aa: CASSYSGTGPYEQYF; CDR3nt: TGTGCCAGCAGTTACTCCGGGACAGGGCCCTACGAGCAGTACTTC
d_gene: NA; abundance: NA; v_gene: TRBV7-2; j_gene: TRBJ2-5; CDR3aa: CASRGEDALRLTQYF; CDR3nt: TGTGCCAGCAGGGGGGAGGACGCCCTAAGATTAACCCAGTACTTC
d_gene: NA; abundance: NA; v_gene: TRBV6-2/TRBV6-3; j_gene: TRBJ2-7; CDR3aa: CASSYEREMYEQYF; CDR3nt: TGTGCCAGCAGTTACGAGAGGGAGATGTACGAGCAGTACTTC
d_gene: NA; abundance: few; v_gene: TRBV11-2; j_gene: TRBJ2-5; CDR3aa: CASSPMGREETQYF; CDR3nt: TGTGCCAGCAGCCCGATGGGCAGGGAAGAGACCCAGTACTTC
d_gene: TRBD1; abundance: NA; v_gene: TRBV14; j_gene: TRBJ1-1; CDR3aa: CASSLTGGTEAFF; CDR3nt: TGTGCCAGCAGCCTGACAGGGGGCACTGAAGCTTTCTTT
d_gene: NA; abundance: NA; v_gene: TRBV5-1; j_gene: TRBJ1-6; CDR3aa: CASSPTGSSYNSPLHF; CDR3nt: TGCGCCAGCAGCCCTACAGGGAGCTCCTATAATTCACCCCTCCACTTT
d_gene: NA; abundance: NA; v_gene: TRBV4-1; j_gene: TRBJ1-4; CDR3aa: CASSLLPGQGNEKLFF; CDR3nt: TGCGCCAGCAGCCTTTTACCGGGACAAGGAAATGAAAAACTGTTTTTT
d_gene: NA; abundance: NA; v_gene: TRBV30; j_gene: TRBJ2-7; CDR3aa: CAWSVSGVPTYEQYF; CDR3nt: TGTGCCTGGAGTGTATCGGGGGTCCCCACCTACGAGCAGTACTTC
d_gene: NA; abundance: once; v_gene: TRBV7-2; j_gene: TRBJ2-7; CDR3aa: CASSLASQNVGEQYF; CDR3nt: TGTGCCAGCAGCTTAGCGTCGCAAAATGTTGGCGAGCAGTACTTC
d_gene: TRBD1; abundance: few; v_gene: TRBV19; j_gene: TRBJ2-5; CDR3aa: CASSGSRGLETQYF; CDR3nt: TGTGCCAGTAGTGGAAGCAGGGGGTTGGAGACCCAGTACTTC
d_gene: NA; abundance: NA; v_gene: TRBV2; j_gene: TRBJ2-7; CDR3aa: CASSDSPGAYYEQYF; CDR3nt: TGTGCCAGCAGTGATTCGCCAGGGGCCTACTACGAGCAGTACTTC
d_gene: TRBD2; abundance: NA; v_gene: TRBV6-2/TRBV6-3; j_gene: TRBJ2-7; CDR3aa: CASSPIYSSGIGYYEQYF; CDR3nt: TGTGCCAGCAGCCCGATTTACTCTAGCGGTATCGGCTACTACGAGCAGTACTTC
d_gene: NA; abundance: once; v_gene: TRBV28; j_gene: TRBJ1-6; CDR3aa: CASSLGHSPLHF; CDR3nt: TGTGCCAGCAGTTTAGGGCATTCACCCCTCCACTTT
d_gene: NA; abundance: NA; v_gene: TRBV7-9; j_gene: TRBJ2-5; CDR3aa: CASSFGGETQYF; CDR3nt: TGTGCCAGCAGCTTTGGAGGAGAGACCCAGTACTTC
d_gene: TRBD1; abundance: once; v_gene: TRBV7-9; j_gene: TRBJ1-1; CDR3aa: CASSPMEGGVEAFF; CDR3nt: TGTGCCAGCAGCCCCATGGAAGGGGGCGTTGAAGCTTTCTTT
d_gene: NA; abundance: NA; v_gene: TRBV10-1; j_gene: TRBJ2-7; CDR3aa: CASRTRDYEQYF; CDR3nt: TGCGCCAGCAGGACTAGGGACTACGAGCAGTACTTC
d_gene: TRBD1; abundance: NA; v_gene: TRBV18; j_gene: TRBJ2-5; CDR3aa: CASSRKGPTGTGDRETQYF; CDR3nt: TGTGCCAGCTCCCGAAAGGGGCCCACCGGGACAGGGGATCGCGAGACCCAGTACTTC
d_gene: NA; abundance: NA; v_gene: TRBV5-6; j_gene: TRBJ2-7; CDR3aa: CASSFLTTSGEQYF; CDR3nt: TGTGCCAGCAGCTTCCTCACGACTTCGGGGGAGCAGTACTTC
d_gene: NA; abundance: NA; v_gene: TRBV5-4; j_gene: TRBJ1-1; CDR3aa: CASSRGGYVNTEAFF; CDR3nt: TGTGCCAGCAGCCGCGGAGGGTATGTGAACACTGAAGCTTTCTTT
d_gene: NA; abundance: NA; v_gene: TRBV6-2/TRBV6-3; j_gene: TRBJ2-7; CDR3aa: CASSYSLSYEQYF; CDR3nt: TGTGCCAGCAGTTACTCCCTCTCCTACGAGCAGTACTTC
d_gene: NA; abundance: NA; v_gene: TRBV9; j_gene: TRBJ1-4; CDR3aa: CASSVGLVRQTNEKLFF; CDR3nt: TGTGCCAGCAGCGTAGGATTAGTCAGGCAGACTAATGAAAAACTGTTTTTT
d_gene: TRBD2; abundance: NA; v_gene: TRBV28; j_gene: TRBJ2-7; CDR3aa: CASSWTSYEQYF; CDR3nt: TGTGCCAGCAGTTGGACTAGCTACGAGCAGTACTTC
d_gene: NA; abundance: NA; v_gene: TRBV10-3; j_gene: TRBJ1-2; CDR3aa: CAISREGREELGYTF; CDR3nt: TGTGCCATCAGTCGAGAGGGTAGAGAAGAACTAGGCTACACCTTC
d_gene: TRBD1; abundance: NA; v_gene: TRBV30; j_gene: TRBJ2-7; CDR3aa: CAWFGTGTYEQYF; CDR3nt: TGTGCCTGGTTCGGGACAGGAACCTACGAGCAGTACTTC
d_gene: TRBD1; abundance: NA; v_gene: TRBV4-2; j_gene: TRBJ2-2; CDR3aa: CASSQDKDRAVRTGELFF; CDR3nt: TGTGCCAGCAGCCAAGATAAGGACAGGGCGGTTAGGACCGGGGAGCTGTTTTTT
d_gene: TRBD2; abundance: NA; v_gene: TRBV6-6; j_gene: TRBJ2-5; CDR3aa: CASSYSTSGRETQYF; CDR3nt: TGTGCCAGCAGTTACTCCACTAGCGGGAGGGAGACCCAGTACTTC
d_gene: NA; abundance: NA; v_gene: TRBV6-1; j_gene: TRBJ2-7; CDR3aa: CASSDWRLVDGEQYF; CDR3nt: TGTGCCAGCAGTGATTGGAGACTAGTTGATGGCGAGCAGTACTTC
d_gene: NA; abundance: once; v_gene: TRBV10-3; j_gene: TRBJ1-1; CDR3aa: CATVVGQRGTEAFF; CDR3nt: TGTGCCACCGTGGTAGGACAGAGAGGTACTGAAGCTTTCTTT
d_gene: NA; abundance: NA; v_gene: TRBV5-1; j_gene: TRBJ2-2; CDR3aa: CASSATGMDTGELFF; CDR3nt: TGCGCCAGCAGCGCTACAGGGATGGACACCGGGGAGCTGTTTTTT
d_gene: TRBD2; abundance: NA; v_gene: TRBV27; j_gene: TRBJ2-2; CDR3aa: CASSLVGRVTGELFF; CDR3nt: TGTGCCAGCAGTCTGGTAGGGAGGGTCACCGGGGAGCTGTTTTTT
d_gene: NA; abundance: once; v_gene: TRBV24-1; j_gene: TRBJ2-1; CDR3aa: CATSDAGQEYNEQFF; CDR3nt: TGTGCCACCAGTGACGCGGGGCAGGAGTACAATGAGCAGTTCTTC
d_gene: NA; abundance: NA; v_gene: TRBV20-1; j_gene: TRBJ2-7; CDR3aa: CSAYQGGEQYF; CDR3nt: TGCAGTGCCTATCAGGGGGGCGAGCAGTACTTC
d_gene: NA; abundance: once; v_gene: TRBV6-5; j_gene: TRBJ1-3; CDR3aa: CASSSRTVSGNTIYF; CDR3nt: TGTGCCAGCAGTTCCCGGACGGTCTCTGGAAACACCATATATTTT
d_gene: TRBD2; abundance: NA; v_gene: TRBV6-1; j_gene: TRBJ2-5; CDR3aa: CASSGLAYQETQYF; CDR3nt: TGTGCCAGCAGTGGACTAGCGTATCAAGAGACCCAGTACTTC
d_gene: TRBD1; abundance: NA; v_gene: TRBV2; j_gene: TRBJ1-6; CDR3aa: CASSTGGGSPLHF; CDR3nt: TGTGCCAGCAGTACAGGGGGGGGATCACCCCTCCACTTT
d_gene: TRBD2; abundance: NA; v_gene: TRBV19; j_gene: TRBJ2-3; CDR3aa: CASSTGLAGGPDTQYF; CDR3nt: TGTGCCAGTAGTACGGGACTAGCGGGGGGGCCAGATACGCAGTATTTT
d_gene: NA; abundance: few; v_gene: TRBV2; j_gene: TRBJ1-6; CDR3aa: CASSVELGGNSPLHF; CDR3nt: TGTGCCAGCAGTGTTGAATTAGGGGGTAATTCACCCCTCCACTTT
d_gene: NA; abundance: few; v_gene: TRBV11-2; j_gene: TRBJ2-7; CDR3aa: CASSLDVEGSEQYF; CDR3nt: TGTGCCAGCAGCTTAGATGTCGAGGGATCCGAGCAGTACTTC
d_gene: TRBD2; abundance: NA; v_gene: TRBV28; j_gene: TRBJ2-1; CDR3aa: CASSARGGRFF; CDR3nt: TGTGCCAGCAGCGCCCGGGGGGGCAGGTTCTTC
d_gene: TRBD1; abundance: NA; v_gene: TRBV9; j_gene: TRBJ1-4; CDR3aa: CASSSTTGGFEKLFF; CDR3nt: TGTGCCAGCAGCTCGACGACAGGGGGCTTTGAAAAACTGTTTTTT
d_gene: TRBD2; abundance: NA; v_gene: TRBV7-3; j_gene: TRBJ2-7; CDR3aa: CASSPSGALTYEQYF; CDR3nt: TGTGCCAGCAGCCCTAGCGGGGCGCTAACCTACGAGCAGTACTTC
d_gene: NA; abundance: NA; v_gene: TRBV27; j_gene: TRBJ2-7; CDR3aa: CASSPRDLWAGEQYF; CDR3nt: TGTGCCAGCAGTCCCCGGGATCTCTGGGCGGGTGAGCAGTACTTC
d_gene: TRBD2; abundance: NA; v_gene: TRBV3-1/TRBV3-2; j_gene: TRBJ2-5; CDR3aa: CASSQGLAGGQETQYF; CDR3nt: TGTGCCAGCAGCCAAGGACTAGCGGGGGGCCAAGAGACCCAGTACTTC
d_gene: NA; abundance: once; v_gene: TRBV9; j_gene: TRBJ2-1; CDR3aa: CASSAPAWGGSSYNEQFF; CDR3nt: TGTGCCAGCAGCGCCCCGGCCTGGGGCGGAAGCTCCTACAATGAGCAGTTCTTC
d_gene: NA; abundance: NA; v_gene: TRBV3-1/TRBV3-2; j_gene: TRBJ1-1; CDR3aa: CASSPRLGGNTEAFF; CDR3nt: TGTGCCAGCAGCCCCCGTTTGGGGGGGAACACTGAAGCTTTCTTT
d_gene: NA; abundance: NA; v_gene: TRBV19; j_gene: TRBJ1-3; CDR3aa: CASRVESSGNTIYF; CDR3nt: TGTGCCAGTAGGGTGGAAAGCTCTGGAAACACCATATATTTT